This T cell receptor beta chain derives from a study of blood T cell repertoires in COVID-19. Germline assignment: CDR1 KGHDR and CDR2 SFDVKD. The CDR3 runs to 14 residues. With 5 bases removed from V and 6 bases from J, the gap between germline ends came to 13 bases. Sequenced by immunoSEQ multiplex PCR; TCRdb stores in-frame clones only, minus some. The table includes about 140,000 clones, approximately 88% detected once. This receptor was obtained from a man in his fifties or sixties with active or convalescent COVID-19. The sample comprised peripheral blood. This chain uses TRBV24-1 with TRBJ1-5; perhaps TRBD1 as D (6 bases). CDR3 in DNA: TGTGCCACCAGTGGTCAACAGGGAAGTCAGCCCCAGCATTTT. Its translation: CATSGQQGSQPQHF.